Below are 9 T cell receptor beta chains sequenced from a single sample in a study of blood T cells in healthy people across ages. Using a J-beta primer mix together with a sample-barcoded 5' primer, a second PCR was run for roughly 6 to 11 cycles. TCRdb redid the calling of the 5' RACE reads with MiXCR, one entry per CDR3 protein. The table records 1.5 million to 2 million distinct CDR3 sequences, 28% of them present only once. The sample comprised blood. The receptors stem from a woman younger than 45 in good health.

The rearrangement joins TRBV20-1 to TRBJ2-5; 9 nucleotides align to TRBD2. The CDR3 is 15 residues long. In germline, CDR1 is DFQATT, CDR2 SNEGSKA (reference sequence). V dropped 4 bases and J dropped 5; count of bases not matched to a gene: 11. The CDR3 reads CSANPSGAPGETQYF. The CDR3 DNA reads TGCAGTGCTAATCCTAGCGGGGCCCCAGGGGAGACCCAGTACTTC.

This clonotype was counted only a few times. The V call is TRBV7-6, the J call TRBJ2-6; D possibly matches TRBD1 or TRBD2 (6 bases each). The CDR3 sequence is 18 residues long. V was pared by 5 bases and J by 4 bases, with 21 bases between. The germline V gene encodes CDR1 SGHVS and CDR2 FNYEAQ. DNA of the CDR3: TGTGCCAGCAGCCGACGAGTCACAGGGAGGTCCGGGGCCAACGTCCTGACTTTC. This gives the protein CASSRRVTGRSGANVLTF.

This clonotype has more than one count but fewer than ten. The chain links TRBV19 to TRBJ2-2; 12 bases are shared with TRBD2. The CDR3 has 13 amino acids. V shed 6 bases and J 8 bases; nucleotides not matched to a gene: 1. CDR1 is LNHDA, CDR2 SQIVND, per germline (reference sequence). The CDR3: CASRTSGRGELFF. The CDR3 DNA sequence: TGTGCCAGTAGGACTAGCGGGAGAGGGGAGCTGTTTTTT.

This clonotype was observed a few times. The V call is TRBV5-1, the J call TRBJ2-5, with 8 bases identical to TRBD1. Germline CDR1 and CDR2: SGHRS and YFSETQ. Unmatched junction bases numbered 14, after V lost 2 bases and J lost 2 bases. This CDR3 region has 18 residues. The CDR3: CASSFPTGGVNGQETQYF. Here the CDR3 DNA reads TGCGCCAGCAGCTTCCCAACAGGGGGAGTAAACGGACAAGAGACCCAGTACTTC. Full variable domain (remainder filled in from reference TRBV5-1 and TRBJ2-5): KAGVTQTPRYLIKTRGQQVTLSCSPISGHRSVSWYQQTPGQGLQFLFEYFSETQRNKGNFPGRFSGRQFSNSRSEMNVSTLELGDSALYLCASSFPTGGVNGQETQYFGPGTRLLVL.

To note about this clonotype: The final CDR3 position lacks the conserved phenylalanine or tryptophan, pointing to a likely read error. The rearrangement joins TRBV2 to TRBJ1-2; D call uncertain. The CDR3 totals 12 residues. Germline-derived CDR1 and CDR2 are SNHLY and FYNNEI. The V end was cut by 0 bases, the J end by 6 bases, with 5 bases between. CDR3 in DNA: TGTGCCAGCAGTGAAGCGCTCCATGGCTACACCTTA. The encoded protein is CASSEALHGYTL.

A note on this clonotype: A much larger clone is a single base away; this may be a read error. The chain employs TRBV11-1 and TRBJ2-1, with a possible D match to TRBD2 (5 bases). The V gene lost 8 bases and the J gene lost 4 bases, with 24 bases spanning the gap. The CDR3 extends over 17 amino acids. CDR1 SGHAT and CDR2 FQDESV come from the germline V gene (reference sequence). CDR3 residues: CASGRTSGESGYNEQFF. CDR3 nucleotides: TGTGCCAGCGGCCGCACCTCCGGGGAGAGCGGTTACAATGAGCAGTTCTTC.

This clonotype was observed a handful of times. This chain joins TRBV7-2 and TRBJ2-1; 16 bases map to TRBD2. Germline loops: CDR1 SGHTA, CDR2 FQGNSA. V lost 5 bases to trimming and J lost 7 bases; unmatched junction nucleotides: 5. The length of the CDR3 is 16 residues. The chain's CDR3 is CASSPMGLAGGNEQFF. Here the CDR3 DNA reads TGTGCCAGCAGCCCCATGGGACTAGCGGGGGGGAATGAGCAGTTCTTC.

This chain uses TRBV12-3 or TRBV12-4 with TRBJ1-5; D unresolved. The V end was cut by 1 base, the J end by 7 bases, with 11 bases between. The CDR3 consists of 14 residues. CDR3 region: CASSLVVGLQPQHF. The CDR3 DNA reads TGTGCCAGCAGTTTAGTAGTCGGGCTCCAGCCCCAGCATTTT.

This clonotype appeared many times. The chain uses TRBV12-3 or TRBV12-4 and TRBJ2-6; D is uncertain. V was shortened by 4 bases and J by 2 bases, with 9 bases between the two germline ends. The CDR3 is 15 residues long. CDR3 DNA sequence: TGTGCCAGCAGTTCAAGGGCGGCTGGGGCCAACGTCCTGACTTTC. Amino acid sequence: CASSSRAAGANVLTF.